The TCR beta chain described here comes from a study of shared clonotypes between healthy human individuals (dated by TCRdb to the early 2020s). Some background on the complete study: Two women and three men aged 18 to 49 years were included in the cohort. To estimate repertoire size and how much clonotype sharing occurs between individuals, the study deeply sequenced the blood TCR repertoires of several healthy adults. For each donor, three plates each were used for CD4 naive and CD4 memory, two plates were used for CD8 naive, and one plate was used for CD8 memory. Different laboratories and diverse techniques were used to prepare libraries and sequence TCR repertoires, to increase sequencing depth and limit assay-specific biases. Per donor, leukapheresis produced somewhere between about 0.94 and 9 billion PBMCs.

TCR CDR3 regions were amplified from genomic DNA by multiplex PCR using the deep immunoSEQ assay. Extracted genomic DNA from each cell subset was spread evenly across all wells of several immunoSEQ 96-well plates, with each plate serving as a replicate. Each replicate PCR for sorted subsets received roughly 0.2 ug genomic DNA, equal to about 30,000 T cell genomes. Purified libraries were quantified with a Qubit 3.0 fluorometer, sized on a Bioanalyzer 2100, and re-quantified with the KAPA Library Quantification kit. Each immunoSEQ 96-well plate was sequenced on its own single-read 150-cycle Illumina NextSeq 550 flow cell. In the authors' own workflow: The immunoSEQ output contained only junctional sequences without quality scores, so filtering could not match that applied to full-length reads. Sequences were annotated with PyIR, a Python wrapper for IgBLAST v1.9, and V/J genes and CDR3 were assigned using IMGT germline references. Reads were filtered out if the reads had weak V/J assignments (E-value above 1e-6), no CDR3, stop codons, out-of-frame junctions, or ambiguous translated residues. V3J clonotypes were defined as sequences sharing an identical inferred V gene, J gene, and CDR3 amino acid sequence. Percentage overlap between repertoires was calculated by dividing the number of shared unique clonotypes by the size of the smaller repertoire. Richness of each repertoire was evaluated using RTK rarefaction, the Chao1 estimator, and Recon v2.1 estimates of unobserved clonotypes. Generation probabilities were computed with OLGA for all TCRbeta clonotypes obtained by the gDNA method from a few donors. TCRdb holds this immuneACCESS table with in-frame rearrangements only. Some clones are missing; in checked studies, unresolved V genes explain under half, and the rest has no known cause. V, J and clone size were drawn from that table, and D and trimming were deduced from the DNA. The table for this sample lists approximately 700,000 clones; about three quarters of them were counted only once. The top ten clones comprise roughly 2% of the sample.

Including cysteine and phenylalanine, the CDR3 has 17 amino acids. Solely the CDR3 DNA is kept, with 51 bases framed from the first base. Looking up the germline V gene yields CDR1 SGHAT and CDR2 FQNNGV. V is pared back by 4 bases and J by 6 bases, with 22 bases lying between the germline termini. On this clone: There is no known antigen for this receptor. Base-call qualities are not available, and no considerably larger clone is one nucleotide away.

What the authors observed across the whole study: Based on pairwise subsampling, the degree of clonotype sharing among donors was expected to be affected by sequencing depth. Sampling was restricted to blood, and TCR repertoires in tissue are likely to differ from TCR repertoires in blood. Because the study included only a small number of donors, the genetic and exposure-history diversity represented was limited. Compared with non-shared clonotypes, clonotypes shared by all four sorted-subset donors had higher generation probabilities. About 5% of naive CD4, 3.5% of naive CD8, 2.3% of memory CD4, and less than 0.45% of memory CD8 clonotypes were shared across several donors. Naive subsets generally had larger estimated clonotype richness than memory subsets. Even with the large sequencing depth, rarefaction of the sorted-subset datasets indicated that sequencing was incomplete.

The donors were healthy, HIV-negative adults who had no recently reported acute infections or vaccinations. Every donor was a Caucasian adult living in Nashville, Tennessee, USA. CD4+ T cells were enriched through magnetic negative selection, after which naive cells were positively selected on CD45RA and the remaining negative fraction served as the memory subset. Blood was obtained by leukapheresis, after which PBMCs were separated by Ficoll-Histopaque density gradient centrifugation and cryopreserved in liquid nitrogen vapor phase. Analytical flow cytometry was used to check the purity and quantity of every magnetically sorted T cell population. From each sorted fraction, genomic DNA was isolated and quantified by UV absorbance on a Nanodrop 2000c.

Sample: memory CD4+ T cells sorted from blood. The cell subset or site label on this specimen signifies: CD45RA-negative fraction. The TCR originated in a woman in her thirties in good health. The chain employs TRBV11-2 and TRBJ2-1; TRBD2 is possibly the D segment (6 matching bases). DNA sequence: TGTGCCAGCAGCTCCGGATTGACTAGTCGGGAAACCAATGAGCAGTTCTTC. Its protein reads: CASSSGLTSRETNEQFF.